This T cell receptor beta chain was sequenced during a study of OX40 agonist ivuxolimab in advanced cancers. The study, taken as a whole, reports: Averaged across samples, CD8+ T cells carried more expanded clones than CD4+ did. Nonresponders included some who also had low normalized T-cell clonal expansion.

Germline V gene data show CDR1 as LGHNT and CDR2 as FRNRAP. The CDR3 sequence is 12 residues long. The V and J ends lost 2 bases and 6 bases respectively, with 8 bases between them. Note on this clone: The antigen remains undetermined.

Libraries were prepared by immunoSEQ multiplex PCR; TCRdb keeps only in-frame clonotypes and omits some of them. The repertoire holds some 57,000 clones, with almost 85% as singletons. The TCR originated in an adult with an advanced solid tumor such as melanoma, head and neck, liver or kidney cancer. The sequencing here drew on CD4+ or CD8+ T cells sorted from blood, taken in a trial of the OX40 agonist ivuxolimab. The rearrangement joins TRBV12-5 to TRBJ2-7; D perhaps matches TRBD1 (6 bases). The CDR3 region is CASGLQGFEQYF. In DNA, the CDR3 is TGTGCTAGTGGTTTGCAGGGGTTCGAGCAGTACTTC.